The source of this T cell receptor (beta chain) is a study of blood T cell repertoires in COVID-19. Across the study: The study drew acute and convalescent COVID-19 samples from the United States, Italy and Spain. In each case, the material was cDNA or gDNA derived from T cells, B-cell-depleted T cells, or PBMCs.

V lost 0 bases and J lost 8; bases outside the gene matches: 6. Germline-derived CDR1 and CDR2 are SGHNT and YENEEA. There are 14 residues in the CDR3. Authors' processing steps: Researchers report that nucleated cell counts were estimated from reference gene primer amplification. Clones were read by immunoSEQ multiplex PCR, and TCRdb kept only the in-frame ones, dropping some. The V and J calls and the clone size are those of that table, but D and trimming were determined from the DNA. The sample shows some 170,000 clones, around four fifths of them seen only once. The chain employs TRBV11-3 and TRBJ2-7, with TRBD2 matching over 8 bases. The sequence was obtained from a man between 65 and 85 years old with acute or convalescent COVID-19. Sequencing input: peripheral blood. CDR3 DNA: TGTGCCAGCAGCTTAGAAAGGGGACTAGTCAAGCAGTACTTC. Protein product: CASSLERGLVKQYF. The variable domain in full, completed from reference TRBV11-3 and TRBJ2-7, reads EAGVVQSPRYKIIEKKQPVAFWCNPISGHNTLYWYLQNLGQGPELLIRYENEEAVDDSQLPKDRFSAERLKGVDSTLKIQPAELGDSAVYLCASSLERGLVKQYFGPGTRLTVT.